The 11 T cell receptor beta chains below were found in one sample sequenced in a study of cytomegalovirus exposure and HLA in healthy donors. Primers for the PCR totalled 60 Vbeta and 13 Jbeta. Sequenced by immunoSEQ multiplex PCR; TCRdb stores in-frame clones only, minus some. The table records approximately 190,000 clones, around four fifths of them present only once. Sequencing used PBMCs. The receptors were gathered from a man between 35 and 55 years old in good health and CMV-seropositive.

In this sample, this clone is medium-sized. The V and J genes are TRBV7-9 and TRBJ2-7; 7 nucleotides match TRBD1. V lost 3 bases, J lost 2 bases, and 7 bases stayed unmatched. Germline CDR1 SEHNR, CDR2 FQNEAQ (reference sequence). The CDR3 sequence is 15 residues long. This chain's CDR3 is CASSFRVGTAYEQYF. The DNA of the CDR3 is TGTGCCAGCAGCTTTAGGGTCGGGACAGCCTACGAGCAGTACTTC. Combining the CDR3 with reference TRBV7-9 and TRBJ2-7 gives the whole variable domain DTGVSQNPRHKITKRGQNVTFRCDPISEHNRLYWYRQTLGQGPEFLTYFQNEAQLEKSRLLSDRFSAERPKGSFSTLEIQRTEQGDSAMYLCASSFRVGTAYEQYFGPGTRLTVT.

This chain uses TRBV6-5 with TRBJ2-3, with a weak D call TRBD2 (5 bases). Per germline, CDR1 MNHEY and CDR2 SVGAGI. The CDR3 spans 14 residues. Trimming stripped 2 bases from V and 8 bases from J, with 14 bases between. The CDR3 spells CASSYPDHAGTQYF. DNA of the CDR3: TGTGCCAGCAGTTACCCCGATCATGCGGGTACGCAGTATTTT.

This clone was found a few times. The chain carries TRBV19 and TRBJ2-3; D is perhaps TRBD1 (6 bases). There are 16 residues in the CDR3. V gave up 4 bases and J gave up 0 bases, with 14 bases separating them. Germline CDR1 is LNHDA and CDR2 is SQIVND (reference sequence). Here the CDR3 DNA reads TGTGCCAGTAGTACCAGCACAGGGTCTAGCACAGATACGCAGTATTTT. As protein: CASSTSTGSSTDTQYF.

This sequence joins TRBV7-2 and TRBJ2-5; D uncertain. Germline V gene data show CDR1 as SGHTA and CDR2 as FQGNSA. This CDR3 contains 13 residues. The V end was cut by 2 bases, the J end by 2 bases, with 6 bases between. The CDR3 reads CASSLPVQETQYF. The DNA of the CDR3 is TGTGCCAGCAGCTTACCCGTACAAGAGACCCAGTACTTC.

The V call is TRBV7-8, the J call TRBJ1-5; 9 bases agree with TRBD1. Per the germline V gene, CDR1 is SGHVS and CDR2 is FQNEAQ. The CDR3 consists of 17 residues. Germline trimming cut 0 bases from V and 0 bases from J; bases unmatched to any gene: 3. CDR3 sequence (DNA): TGTGCCAGCAGCTTAGCCGGGACAGGGTCTAGCAATCAGCCCCAGCATTTT. This codes for CASSLAGTGSSNQPQHF.

This clone was seen more than once but under ten times. This chain uses TRBV6-5 with TRBJ1-1, with 9 bases matching TRBD1. This CDR3 comprises 15 residues. The trim removed 4 bases at V and 4 bases at J, leaving 7 bases unmatched. Germline CDR1 is MNHEY and CDR2 is SVGAGI. CDR3 residues: CASSSTTTGGTEAFF. CDR3 DNA: TGTGCCAGCAGTTCGACAACGACAGGGGGCACTGAAGCTTTCTTT.

The chain couples TRBV6-5 to TRBJ2-1; 8 positions agree with TRBD2. Trimming cost V 0 bases and J 6 bases; bases outside gene matches: 7. Germline V gene lookup returns CDR1 MNHEY and CDR2 SVGAGI. This CDR3 spans 16 amino acids. The CDR3 loop reads CASSYSGLAGSNEQFF. DNA for the CDR3: TGTGCCAGCAGTTACTCAGGGCTAGCGGGTTCCAATGAGCAGTTCTTC.

V and J are TRBV27 and TRBJ2-7; 8 nucleotides match TRBD1. This CDR3 contains 14 residues. From germline, CDR1 is MNHEY and CDR2 SMNVEV (reference sequence). V gave up 6 bases and J gave up 7 bases; unmatched junction bases: 11. CDR3 in amino acids: CASSPARTGGEQYF. CDR3 in DNA: TGTGCCAGCAGCCCGGCCCGAACAGGGGGAGAGCAGTACTTC.

V usage is TRBV19 and J usage is TRBJ1-4; TRBD1 matches at 9 bases. The CDR3 has 14 amino acids. The ends lost 7 bases at V and 3 bases at J; junction bases unmatched: 3. The germline gives CDR1 LNHDA, CDR2 SQIVND (reference sequence). CDR3 protein: CASMTGGANEKLFF. The CDR3 DNA reads as TGTGCCAGTATGACAGGGGGAGCTAATGAAAAACTGTTTTTT.

The chain carries TRBV10-1 and TRBJ2-3, with 7 bases aligning to TRBD1. The ends lost 6 bases at V and 3 bases at J; junction bases unmatched: 6. Germline V gene lookup returns CDR1 WNHNN and CDR2 SYGVQD (reference sequence). The CDR3 has 14 amino acids. This chain's CDR3 is CASRPGTATDTQYF. The CDR3 DNA follows: TGCGCCAGCAGACCTGGGACAGCGACAGATACGCAGTATTTT.

CDR3 sequence (DNA): TGTGCCAGCAGTCGCTGGACTAGCGGGGGCGGGAATGAGCAGTTCTTC. Residues: CASSRWTSGGGNEQFF. V gene TRBV2 combines with J gene TRBJ2-1; 13 bases fit TRBD2. Germline CDR1 SNHLY, CDR2 FYNNEI. This CDR3 is 16 amino acids long. V was clipped by 5 bases and J by 7 bases; unmatched bases: 8.